This T cell receptor (beta chain) was identified during a study of shared clonotypes between healthy human individuals. General study findings and limits: A reduction in generation probabilities was seen for non-shared clonotypes relative to those shared by all four donors.

Note on this clone: Its antigen is not known.

Study processing details: ImmunoSEQ gave junction-only sequences without quality scores, so filtering differed. Assay: immunoSEQ multiplex PCR; the TCRdb copy retains only in-frame clones and omits some. V, J and clone size reflect that table, while D and trimming were determined from the DNA. The sample has 950,000 to 1,200,000 clones, around three quarters seen once. The CDR3 is made up of 16 amino acids. The ends were cut back, 3 bases at V and 1 base at J, with 15 bases in the middle. Germline CDR1 SGHTA, CDR2 FQGNSA. This clonotype was obtained from a man aged 18 to 29 in good health. Some clones in this sample may be carry-over from other donors' samples. The sequencing sample was made of memory CD4+ T cells from PBMCs. Subset given: CD45RA-negative fraction. This chain uses TRBV7-2 with TRBJ2-5; D is perhaps TRBD2 (6 bases). The CDR3 DNA reads as TGTGCCAGCAGCTTGCGGGGAGCTCACTCCCAAGAGACCCAGTACTTC. This sequence encodes CASSLRGAHSQETQYF.